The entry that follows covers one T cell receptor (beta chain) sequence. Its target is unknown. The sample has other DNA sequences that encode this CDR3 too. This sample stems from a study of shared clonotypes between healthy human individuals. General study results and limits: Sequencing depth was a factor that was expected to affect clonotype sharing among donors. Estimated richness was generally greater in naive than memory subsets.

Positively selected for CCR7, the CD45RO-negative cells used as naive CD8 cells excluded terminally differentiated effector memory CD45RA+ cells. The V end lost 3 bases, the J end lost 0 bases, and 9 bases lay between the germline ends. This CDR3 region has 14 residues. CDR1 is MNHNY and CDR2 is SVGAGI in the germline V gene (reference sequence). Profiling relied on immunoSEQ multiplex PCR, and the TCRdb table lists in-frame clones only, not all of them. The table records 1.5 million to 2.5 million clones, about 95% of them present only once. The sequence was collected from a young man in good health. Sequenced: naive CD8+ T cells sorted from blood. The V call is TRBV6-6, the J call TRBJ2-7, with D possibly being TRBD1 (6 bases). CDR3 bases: TGTGCCAGCAGTTATTCGGACAGCTCCTACGAGCAGTACTTC. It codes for CASSYSDSSYEQYF.